This T cell receptor (beta chain) stems from a study of cytomegalovirus exposure and HLA in healthy donors. Whole-study results and caveats: The study had only CMV serostatus as immune exposure information. Accurate prediction of HLA-A and HLA-B alleles (for most subjects) was reportedly achieved from TCR beta sequences. In vitro data verified a few CMV-associated chains as specific for CMV antigens. Some V segments (TRBV6-2 and TRBV6-3 among them) were excluded as indistinguishable.

Germline values: CDR1 MRHNA, CDR2 SNTAGT. V lost 5 bases, J lost 4 bases, and 12 bases stayed unmatched. The length of the CDR3 is 16 residues. With 60 Vbeta and 13 Jbeta primers, the PCR was carried out. Sequencing used immunoSEQ multiplex PCR; TCRdb keeps in-frame clones, though not all of them. The repertoire consists of about 130,000 clones, with about two thirds occurring once and the leading ten covering around 3.7%. Details on this clone: What it binds is unknown.

The sample was PBMCs. The sequence was obtained from a man aged 25 to 45 in good health and CMV-seronegative. This rearrangement joins TRBV6-4 to TRBJ2-3, with 7 bases that match TRBD1. CDR3 nucleotide sequence: TGTGCCAGCAGTCCTACGAGACAGGGACCCCCAGATACGCAGTATTTT. Translating it yields CASSPTRQGPPDTQYF.